The 19 T cell receptor beta chains given below trace back to one sample, sequenced in a study of cytomegalovirus exposure and HLA in healthy donors. Sequenced by immunoSEQ multiplex PCR; TCRdb stores in-frame clones only, minus some. The data show 100,000 or so clones, about 88% seen once. Sequencing used PBMCs. Receptors were obtained from a woman younger than 35 in good health and CMV-seropositive.

The chain recombines TRBV19 with TRBJ1-2, with D possibly TRBD1 on 6 matching bases. The CDR3 totals 14 residues. Germline V lookup: CDR1 LNHDA, CDR2 SQIVND (reference sequence). Trimming removed 6 bases at V and 5 bases at J, with 16 bases between. The chain's CDR3 is CASSQDRTAYGYTF. The DNA of the CDR3 is TGTGCCAGTAGCCAAGACAGGACCGCATATGGCTACACCTTC.

The chain employs TRBV27 and TRBJ1-1; TRBD1 might be the D (5 bases). Germline values: CDR1 MNHEY, CDR2 SMNVEV (reference sequence). CDR3 length: 13 amino acids. Trimming cost V 2 bases and J 5 bases, with 9 bases left between them. In DNA, the CDR3 is TGTGCCAGCAGTTTAGGGGAGGGGACTGAAGCTTTCTTT. Encoded protein: CASSLGEGTEAFF.

The V gene is TRBV11-2, the J gene TRBJ1-1; TRBD1 agrees at 8 bases. CDR1 and CDR2 (germline): SGHAT, FQNNGV. The CDR3 loop spans 14 amino acids. After removal of 3 bases from V and 5 bases from J, the junction contained 5 bases not matched to a gene. The CDR3 region is CASSLAGGGTEAFF. Written as DNA, the CDR3 is TGTGCCAGCAGCTTGGCAGGGGGCGGAACTGAAGCTTTCTTT.

This clone was detected only a few times. The chain carries TRBV5-1 and TRBJ2-2; 7 bases align to TRBD1. The length of the CDR3 is 16 residues. Germline assignment: CDR1 SGHRS and CDR2 YFSETQ. Losses at the gene ends were 3 bases for V and 0 bases for J; bases not matched to a gene: 5. DNA for the CDR3: TGCGCCAGCAGCTCCGGGACAGTCGCGAACACCGGGGAGCTGTTTTTT. Protein product: CASSSGTVANTGELFF.

This rearrangement joins TRBV30 to TRBJ1-5; tentative D call: TRBD1 (5 bases). V shed 0 bases and J shed 5 bases, with 8 bases lying between them. Germline-derived CDR1 and CDR2 are GTSNPN and SVGIG (reference sequence). This CDR3 contains 13 residues. The CDR3 DNA follows: TGTGCCTGGAGTGTCAGGGCCGATCAGCCCCAGCATTTT. It specifies CAWSVRADQPQHF.

This chain uses TRBV4-1 with TRBJ2-1, with 8 bases aligning to TRBD2. Trimming cost V 6 bases and J 5 bases; bases outside gene matches: 9. This CDR3 contains 15 residues. Germline values: CDR1 MGHRA, CDR2 YSYEKL. CDR3 DNA sequence: TGCGCCAGCAGGATCCGGGGGGGGTGGGACAATGAGCAGTTCTTC. Translated, it gives CASRIRGGWDNEQFF.

The rearrangement uses TRBV19 and TRBJ2-7; 8 nucleotides agree with TRBD1. V lost 5 bases and J lost 2; bases outside the gene matches: 5. From germline, CDR1 is LNHDA and CDR2 SQIVND (reference sequence). This CDR3 comprises 14 residues. The CDR3, as DNA: TGTGCCAGTAGTCTGGACAGGGCAACCTACGAGCAGTACTTC. Translation gives CASSLDRATYEQYF.

The chain is built from TRBV10-3 and TRBJ1-2, with 7 positions matching TRBD1. The germline gives CDR1 ENHRY, CDR2 SYGVKD. The CDR3 totals 13 residues. V lost 0 bases, J lost 5 bases, and 0 bases stayed unmatched. The CDR3 loop is CAISESTGYGYTF. The DNA of the CDR3 is TGTGCCATCAGTGAGTCGACAGGGTATGGCTACACCTTC.

The gene calls are TRBV18 and TRBJ2-2, with D perhaps matching TRBD1 (5 bases). This CDR3 has 16 amino acids. CDR1 and CDR2 from the germline V gene are KGHSH and LQKENI. V lost 3 bases, J lost 0 bases, and 11 bases lay in between. CDR3 DNA sequence: TGTGCCAGCTCACCCGGACAAACGGCGAACACCGGGGAGCTGTTTTTT. Its translation is CASSPGQTANTGELFF.

CDR3 sequence: CASSIVAAGELFF. The CDR3 bases are TGTGCCAGTAGTATAGTTGCAGCCGGGGAGCTGTTTTTT. This rearrangement joins TRBV19 to TRBJ2-2, with D unclear. The CDR3 runs 13 residues. Germline values: CDR1 LNHDA, CDR2 SQIVND (reference sequence). The V and J ends lost 1 base and 6 bases respectively, with 6 bases between them.

The chain joins TRBV27 to TRBJ1-5, with D possibly TRBD1 on 6 matching bases. Trimming took 6 bases from V and 0 from J, leaving 18 bases between them. The length of the CDR3 is 17 residues. Germline CDR1 reads MNHEY; CDR2 reads SMNVEV (reference sequence). CDR3 in DNA: TGTGCCAGCAGAGCATTAGGGGGGGGAATTAGCAATCAGCCCCAGCATTTT. Translated: CASRALGGGISNQPQHF.

This chain uses TRBV10-3 with TRBJ1-2; the match to TRBD1 covers 9 bases. Trimming at V came to 8 bases and at J to 5 bases, leaving 3 bases not matched to a gene. CDR1 is ENHRY, CDR2 SYGVKD, per germline. CDR3 length: 12 residues. CDR3 residues: CAISGTGYGYTF. CDR3 coding DNA: TGTGCCATCTCAGGGACAGGGTATGGCTACACCTTC.

This chain connects TRBV30 to TRBJ1-2; 7 positions match TRBD1. V gave up 5 bases and J gave up 8 bases; unmatched junction bases: 5. Germline assignment: CDR1 GTSNPN and CDR2 SVGIG (reference sequence). This CDR3 has 11 amino acids. CDR3 bases: TGTGCCTGGGCAACAGGGGTCGGCTACACCTTC. Residues: CAWATGVGYTF. The full variable domain, rest sourced from reference TRBV30 and TRBJ1-2, is SQTIHQWPATLVQPVGSPLSLECTVEGTSNPNLYWYRQAAGRGLQLLFYSVGIGQISSEVPQNLSASRPQDRQFILSSKKLLLSDSGFYLCAWATGVGYTFGSGTRLTVV.

This clone was counted only a few times. The chain recombines TRBV10-3 with TRBJ1-1, with 9 bases aligning to TRBD1. V lost 11 bases to trimming and J lost 1 base; unmatched junction nucleotides: 8. The germline V gene encodes CDR1 ENHRY and CDR2 SYGVKD. The length of the CDR3 is 14 residues. Here the CDR3 reads CAVRSGQGNTEAFF. In nucleotides, the CDR3 is TGTGCCGTTAGATCGGGACAGGGGAACACTGAAGCTTTCTTT.

The chain is built from TRBV28 and TRBJ2-5; a possible D gene is TRBD2 (5 bases). CDR1 and CDR2 (germline): MDHEN, SYDVKM. This CDR3 is built from 14 residues. Trimming pared 4 bases from V and 5 bases from J, leaving 14 bases between. The CDR3 is CASSSLAMMETQYF. DNA of the CDR3: TGTGCCAGCAGTTCTCTAGCTATGATGGAGACCCAGTACTTC.

This clone was observed once. This chain connects TRBV9 to TRBJ2-3; 9 nucleotides match TRBD2. Trimming removed 3 bases from V and 1 base from J; junction bases left unmatched: 3. This CDR3 comprises 15 residues. CDR1 SGDLS and CDR2 YYNGEE come from the germline V gene. The CDR3 spells CASSASGERTDTQYF. The CDR3 bases are TGTGCCAGCAGCGCTAGCGGGGAGCGCACAGATACGCAGTATTTT.

The chain employs TRBV19 and TRBJ1-1; 7 bases align to TRBD1. The CDR3 contains 16 residues. The germline V gene encodes CDR1 LNHDA and CDR2 SQIVND (reference sequence). J lost 3 bases, V lost 6 bases, and 13 bases had no gene match. The CDR3 nucleotides are TGTGCCAGTAGCCGTTTGCCCAGGGGGTGGGACACTGAAGCTTTCTTT. It specifies CASSRLPRGWDTEAFF.

CDR3 loop: CASSDRGDTEAFF. CDR3 nucleotides: TGTGCCAGCAGCGACAGGGGAGACACTGAAGCTTTCTTT. The V and J genes are TRBV25-1 and TRBJ1-1; 8 bases are shared with TRBD1. The CDR3 sequence is 13 residues long. CDR1 and CDR2 from the germline V gene are MGHDK and SYGVNS. The V gene end was trimmed by 6 bases and the J gene end by 3 bases; junction bases not matched to a gene: 3.

V gene TRBV18 combines with J gene TRBJ2-4; D is perhaps TRBD2 (5 bases). V lost 2 bases and J 0 bases, leaving 14 bases between the germline ends. CDR1 KGHSH and CDR2 LQKENI come from the germline V gene. The CDR3 has 17 amino acids. The DNA for the CDR3 is TGTGCCAGCTCACCAACATTGGGAGAACTAGCCAAAAACATTCAGTACTTC. It translates to CASSPTLGELAKNIQYF. The entire variable domain, with the rest obtained from reference TRBV18 and TRBJ2-4, is as follows: NAGVMQNPRHLVRRRGQEARLRCSPMKGHSHVYWYRQLPEEGLKFMVYLQKENIIDESGMPKERFSAEFPKEGPSILRIQQVVRGDSAAYFCASSPTLGELAKNIQYFGAGTRLSVL.